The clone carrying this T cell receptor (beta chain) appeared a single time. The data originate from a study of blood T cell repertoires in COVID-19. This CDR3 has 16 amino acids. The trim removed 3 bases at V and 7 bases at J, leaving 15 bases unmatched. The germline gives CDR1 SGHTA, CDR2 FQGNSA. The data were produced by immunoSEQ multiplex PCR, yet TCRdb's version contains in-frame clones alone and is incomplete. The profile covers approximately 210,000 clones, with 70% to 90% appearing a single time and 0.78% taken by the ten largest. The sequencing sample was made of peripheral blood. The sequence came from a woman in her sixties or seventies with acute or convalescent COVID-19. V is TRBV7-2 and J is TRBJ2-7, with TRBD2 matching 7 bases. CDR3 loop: CASSFSEWLAEGEQYF. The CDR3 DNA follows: TGTGCCAGCAGCTTTAGCGAGTGGCTAGCGGAAGGGGAGCAGTACTTC.